This TCR beta chain was obtained from a study of T cell responses to AZD1222 COVID-19 vaccine. The CDR3 covers 14 residues. V was trimmed by 1 base and J by 4 bases, leaving 11 bases between them. Germline V CDR1 and CDR2: SGHTA, FQGNSA. For this clone: Its antigen is still unknown.

The study's findings and limits: Rises in breadth and depth of Spike-specific TCRs came after two AZD1222 doses.

Assay: immunoSEQ multiplex PCR; the TCRdb copy retains only in-frame clones and omits some. The table has over 110,000 clones, more than 85% seen once; the top ten hold approximately 5%. The receptor was derived from an adult in good health. V usage is TRBV7-2 and J usage is TRBJ2-7; D not resolved. The specimen was peripheral blood, collected on day 0 of AZD1222 vaccination. This chain's CDR3 is CASSLGASTYEQYF. CDR3 sequence (DNA): TGTGCCAGCAGCTTAGGGGCTAGTACGTACGAGCAGTACTTC.